The clone carrying this TCR beta chain was counted a few times. Its antigen is unknown. The record originates from a study of shared clonotypes between healthy human individuals. Findings of the study overall: At large depth, rarefaction still showed sorted-subset sequencing to be incomplete. Shared across several donors were roughly 5.3% of the naive CD4 clonotypes. Non-shared clonotypes displayed generation probabilities falling below those of clonotypes present in all four donors.

This table comes from immunoSEQ multiplex PCR, and its TCRdb copy is limited to in-frame clones, with some not included. The sample carries approximately 700,000 clones, more than 70% recorded once. This CDR3 is built from 13 residues. V shed 1 base and J shed 8 bases, with 12 bases lying between them. In germline, CDR1 is SQVTM, CDR2 ANQGSEA. The source material was memory CD4+ T cells sorted from blood. Subset in this sample: CD45RA-negative fraction. This clonotype was sampled from a woman in her twenties or thirties in good health. This rearrangement joins TRBV29-1 to TRBJ2-1; possibly TRBD2 for D (6 bases). CDR3 in DNA: TGCAGCGTTGAAGTCGGGAGCACGGATGAGCAGTTCTTC. Amino acids: CSVEVGSTDEQFF.